What follows are 9 T cell receptor beta chains derived from one specimen sequenced in a study of T cell responses to AZD1222 COVID-19 vaccine. Profiled with immunoSEQ multiplex PCR; TCRdb holds only in-frame clones, not every one. This table holds some 150,000 clones, approximately 95% found once. The sequences come from peripheral blood, collected on day 0 of MenACWY control vaccination. These receptor sequences come from an adult in good health.

The chain uses TRBV9 and TRBJ2-1; TRBD1 agrees at 7 bases. This CDR3 comprises 17 residues. V dropped 0 bases and J dropped 3; count of bases not matched to a gene: 9. Germline V gives CDR1 SGDLS, CDR2 YYNGEE. The CDR3 coding sequence is TGTGCCAGCAGCGTAGATGTCCGACAGGGACGCTACAATGAGCAGTTCTTC. It yields the protein CASSVDVRQGRYNEQFF.

The V call is TRBV24-1, the J call TRBJ2-3; D may correspond to TRBD1 or TRBD2 (5 bases each). Germline assignment: CDR1 KGHDR and CDR2 SFDVKD. The CDR3 totals 16 residues. Trimming pared 6 bases from V and 2 bases from J, leaving 17 bases between. The DNA of the CDR3 is TGTGCCACCAGTCCCCCGGGACGAAGTTACACAGATACGCAGTATTTT. Encoded protein: CATSPPGRSYTDTQYF.

CDR3 sequence reads: CASNALAGGNEQFF. The CDR3 nucleotides read TGTGCCAGTAACGCACTAGCGGGGGGAAATGAGCAGTTCTTC. The rearrangement joins TRBV19 to TRBJ2-1, with 12 positions matching TRBD2. This CDR3 has 14 residues. Trimming took 7 bases from V and 7 from J; bases not matched to a gene: 5. The germline V gene has CDR1 LNHDA and CDR2 SQIVND (reference sequence).

This clone was found a few times. This sample includes further DNA sequences coding for the same CDR3. J is TRBJ2-1 and V is TRBV4-1; D is ambiguous. The length of the CDR3 is 15 residues. Trimming shortened V by 0 bases and J by 0 bases, and 6 bases separated the two germline ends. CDR1 MGHRA and CDR2 YSYEKL come from the germline V gene. Here the CDR3 reads CASSQESISYNEQFF. The CDR3 region has the DNA TGCGCCAGCAGCCAAGAATCCATCTCCTACAATGAGCAGTTCTTC.

This sequence joins TRBV13 and TRBJ1-1; a possible D gene is TRBD1 (5 bases). Trimming shortened V by 5 bases and J by 5 bases, and 21 bases separated the two germline ends. CDR3 length: 16 residues. The V gene's germline CDR1 is PRHDT and CDR2 FYEKMQ (reference sequence). CDR3 protein: CASSPDQGPAGTEAFF. The CDR3 DNA follows: TGTGCCAGCAGCCCTGACCAGGGACCGGCGGGGACTGAAGCTTTCTTT.

V is TRBV27 and J is TRBJ2-3, with 9 positions matching TRBD1. The CDR3 spans 18 residues. Germline CDR1 and CDR2: MNHEY and SMNVEV (reference sequence). V was clipped by 6 bases and J by 3 bases; unmatched bases: 16. The CDR3 sequence is CASRSQTGTGTVTDTQYF. The CDR3 nucleotides are TGTGCCAGCAGGTCCCAAACCGGGACAGGGACTGTTACAGATACGCAGTATTTT.

The chain carries TRBV29-1 and TRBJ1-2; D perhaps matches TRBD1 (6 bases). Germline values: CDR1 SQVTM, CDR2 ANQGSEA. The V end lost 6 bases, the J end lost 3 bases, and 14 bases lay between the germline ends. The CDR3 consists of 13 residues. CDR3 sequence: CSVTQGVDYGYTF. DNA for the CDR3: TGCAGCGTGACACAGGGAGTAGACTATGGCTACACCTTC.

The V gene is TRBV5-4, the J gene TRBJ2-7, with 13 bases matching TRBD2. V lost 4 bases to trimming and J lost 3 bases; unmatched junction nucleotides: 4. The CDR3 spans 15 residues. CDR1 is SGHNT and CDR2 is YYREEE in the germline V gene (reference sequence). CDR3 sequence (DNA): TGTGCCAGCAGCATGGGACTAGCGGGACGCTACGAGCAGTACTTC. Its translation is CASSMGLAGRYEQYF.

V gene TRBV11-2 combines with J gene TRBJ2-5; unclear D gene. Germline CDR1 and CDR2: SGHAT and FQNNGV. The V end was cut by 5 bases, the J end by 0 bases, with 4 bases between. CDR3 length equals 12 residues. Here the CDR3 reads CASSTYQETQYF. The DNA for the CDR3 is TGTGCCAGCAGCACGTACCAAGAGACCCAGTACTTC.